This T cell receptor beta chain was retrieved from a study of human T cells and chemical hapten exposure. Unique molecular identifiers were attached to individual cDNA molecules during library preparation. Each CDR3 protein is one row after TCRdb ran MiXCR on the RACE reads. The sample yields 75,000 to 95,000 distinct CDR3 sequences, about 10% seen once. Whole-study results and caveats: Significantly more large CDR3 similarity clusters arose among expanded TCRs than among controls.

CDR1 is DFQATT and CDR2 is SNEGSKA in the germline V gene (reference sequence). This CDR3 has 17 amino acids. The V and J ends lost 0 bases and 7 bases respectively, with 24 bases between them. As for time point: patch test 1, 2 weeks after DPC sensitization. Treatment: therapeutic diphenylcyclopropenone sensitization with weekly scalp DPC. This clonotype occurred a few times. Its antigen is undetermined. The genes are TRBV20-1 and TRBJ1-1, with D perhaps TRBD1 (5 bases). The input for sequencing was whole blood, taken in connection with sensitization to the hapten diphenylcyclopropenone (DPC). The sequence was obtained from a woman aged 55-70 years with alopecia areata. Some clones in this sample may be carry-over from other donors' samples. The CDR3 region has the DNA TGCAGTGCTAGAGATTTGTGGGGCAGGCGGGCCCTTGATGAAGCTTTCTTT. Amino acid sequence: CSARDLWGRRALDEAFF.